The clone carrying this T cell receptor beta chain was recorded many times. The data originate from a study of regulatory T cells in long-lasting Graves disease. Construction of the TCR beta libraries employed iRepertoire HTBI primers in conjunction with Arm-PCR of CDR3 regions. One entry per CDR3 protein, called by TCRdb with MiXCR from the multiplex PCR reads. The profile shows 450,000 or so distinct CDR3 sequences, 20% to 25% of them singletons. Time point here: persistent/refractory GD, antithyroid drugs over 5 years with positive TRAb. Making the TCR library involved RNA that had been extracted from PBMCs. Patients came from an endocrinology department in Xi'an, China. The length of the CDR3 is 15 residues. The germline V and J ends were trimmed by 2 bases and 4 bases, with 15 bases remaining between them. The V gene's germline CDR1 is SGHTA and CDR2 FQGNSA.

The chain is built from TRBV7-2 and TRBJ2-7; D call uncertain. The specimen comprised peripheral blood mononuclear cells (PBMCs), sampled when the disease was refractory, from a patient treated with antithyroid drugs. The TCR originated in a female donor with Graves disease. The CDR3 here is CASSLSAGDQYEQYF. The CDR3 DNA reads as TGTGCCAGCAGCTTATCCGCAGGTGACCAATACGAGCAGTACTTC.